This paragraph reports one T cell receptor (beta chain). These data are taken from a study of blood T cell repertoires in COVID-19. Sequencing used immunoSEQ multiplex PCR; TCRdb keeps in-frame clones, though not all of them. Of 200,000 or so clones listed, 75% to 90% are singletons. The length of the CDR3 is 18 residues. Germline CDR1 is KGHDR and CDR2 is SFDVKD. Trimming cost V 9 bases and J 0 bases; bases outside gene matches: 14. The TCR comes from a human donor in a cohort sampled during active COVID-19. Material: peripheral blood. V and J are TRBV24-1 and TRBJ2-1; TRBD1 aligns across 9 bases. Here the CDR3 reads CATSSSGQGSSSYNEQFF. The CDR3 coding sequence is TGTGCCACCTCGTCCTCGGGACAGGGATCGAGCTCCTACAATGAGCAGTTCTTC.